The rows below give T cell receptor beta chains drawn from one sample of a study of blood T cell repertoires in COVID-19. Sequencing was performed with immunoSEQ multiplex PCR; in TCRdb, only in-frame clones are kept and a portion is missing. This sample yields 300,000 to 450,000 clones, of which around 87% are seen a single time; 10% belongs to the top ten. Sequencing was performed on peripheral blood. These receptors originate from a woman aged 25-40 years with COVID-19, enrolled during active disease. Both conserved end residues are part of each CDR3. The D gene is left open where the match is weak. Size is omitted from some rows. Given values are once, few, many or a class for expanded clones.

CDR3 length	J gene	D gene	V gene	clone size	CDR3 DNA	CDR3 protein
15	TRBJ2-1	-	TRBV30	few	TGTGCCTGGAAAGACAAACTGGTTACCTACAATGAGCAGTTCTTC	CAWKDKLVTYNEQFF
14	TRBJ1-5	-	TRBV10-2	-	TGCGCCAGCACCGACGGGTATAGCAATCAGCCCCAGCATTTT	CASTDGYSNQPQHF
18	TRBJ2-3	TRBD2	TRBV5-5	once	TGTGCCAGCAGCTTTAGCCCCTGGGTGACTAGCGGCACAGATACGCAGTATTTT	CASSFSPWVTSGTDTQYF
13	TRBJ2-3	-	TRBV4-3	-	TGCGCCAGCAGCCAAGACAGTTCAGATACGCAGTATTTT	CASSQDSSDTQYF
14	TRBJ2-3	-	TRBV3-1/TRBV3-2	-	TGTGCCAGCAGCCAAGGGCGGATCACAGATACGCAGTATTTT	CASSQGRITDTQYF
16	TRBJ2-5	TRBD1	TRBV18	-	TGTGCCAGCTCACCTACGGGACAGGGCCGCCAAGAGACCCAGTACTTC	CASSPTGQGRQETQYF
17	TRBJ2-7	-	TRBV29-1	once	TGCAGCGTTGAAGTTAGGGTCAGGGGCCTAACTGACTACGAGCAGTACTTC	CSVEVRVRGLTDYEQYF
17	TRBJ2-5	-	TRBV28	-	TGTGCCAGCAGTTCTATTAGGGGGGGGGCCTACCAAGAGACCCAGTACTTC	CASSSIRGGAYQETQYF
15	TRBJ2-4	-	TRBV6-5	-	TGTGCCAGCAGTTATGTCCCTCTTAGCCAAAACATTCAGTACTTC	CASSYVPLSQNIQYF
15	TRBJ2-2	-	TRBV18	-	TGTGCCAGCTCACCATCCGGGTTTAACACCGGGGAGCTGTTTTTT	CASSPSGFNTGELFF
17	TRBJ2-3	TRBD2	TRBV18	once	TGTGCCAGCTCACCACCGTTAGGCGGGAGGGCCAGGGATACGCAGTATTTT	CASSPPLGGRARDTQYF
14	TRBJ2-7	TRBD1	TRBV6-5	-	TGTGCCAGCGGCGTTGGACAGGGTGCCTACGAGCAGTACTTC	CASGVGQGAYEQYF
10	TRBJ2-1	-	TRBV19	-	TGTGCCAGTAGTATAGGGGCGTGCCTCTTC	CASSIGACLF
13	TRBJ1-3	-	TRBV2	-	TGTGCCAGCAGTCGGGAGACTGGAAACACCATATATTTT	CASSRETGNTIYF
13	TRBJ1-2	TRBD1	TRBV30	-	TGTGCCTGGGTGAACAGGGGGCACTATGGCTACACCTTC	CAWVNRGHYGYTF
17	TRBJ1-1	TRBD1	TRBV19	-	TGTGCCAGTAGTTCCGGGACAGGGGGCGTTCAGAACACTGAAGCTTTCTTT	CASSSGTGGVQNTEAFF
15	TRBJ2-1	TRBD1	TRBV6-5	-	TGTGCCAGCAGTTACTCCGGGACAGGGACGGGTGAGCAGTTCTTC	CASSYSGTGTGEQFF
14	TRBJ2-7	-	TRBV5-1	-	TGCGCCAGCAGCTTGGAGACAGTGCTCGACGAGCAGTACTTC	CASSLETVLDEQYF
17	TRBJ2-2	TRBD2	TRBV5-1	once	TGCGCCAGCAGCTCGGGAGCGGGAGCAACGAACACCGGGGAGCTGTTTTTT	CASSSGAGATNTGELFF
15	TRBJ2-2	-	TRBV5-1	-	TGCGCCAGCCGGGTCCAGGGTTTCGACACCGGGGAGCTGTTTTTT	CASRVQGFDTGELFF
16	TRBJ2-5	TRBD1	TRBV3-1/TRBV3-2	-	TGTGCCAGCAGCCAAACCACAGGGGGCGCAAGGGAGACCCAGTACTTC	CASSQTTGGARETQYF
15	TRBJ2-5	TRBD2	TRBV2	-	TGTGCCAGCAGTATAGGACTAGCGGGAGGAGAGACCCAGTACTTC	CASSIGLAGGETQYF
15	TRBJ2-7	-	TRBV18	few	TGTGCCAGCTCACTCGAGGACAGTTTTGCCTACGAGCAGTACTTC	CASSLEDSFAYEQYF
15	TRBJ1-5	-	TRBV7-6	-	TGTGCCAGCAGCAAACAGGCGGGAAGCAATCAGCCCCAGCATTTT	CASSKQAGSNQPQHF
15	TRBJ2-5	TRBD2	TRBV30	-	TGTGCCTGGAGTTTCTGGGGGGGTTCGGGCGAGACCCAGTACTTC	CAWSFWGGSGETQYF
14	TRBJ2-3	TRBD2	TRBV27	-	TGTGCCAGCTGCCCGGGACTAGCCCCAGATACGCAGTATTTT	CASCPGLAPDTQYF
13	TRBJ2-5	-	TRBV5-5	-	TGTGCCAGCAGCTCGGGTAGGGGAGAGACCCAGTACTTC	CASSSGRGETQYF
14	TRBJ1-1	-	TRBV5-1	-	TGCGCCAGCAGGGACAGACGGCCCAACACTGAAGCTTTCTTT	CASRDRRPNTEAFF
15	TRBJ1-5	TRBD1	TRBV28	-	TGTGCCAGCAGTTCCACAGGGGGCGCCGATCAGCCCCAGCATTTT	CASSSTGGADQPQHF
15	TRBJ2-7	TRBD2	TRBV3-1/TRBV3-2	-	TGTGCCAGCAGCCAAGATCCGCTAGCGGGTTCCGAGCAGTACTTC	CASSQDPLAGSEQYF
16	TRBJ1-5	-	TRBV19	-	TGTGCCAGTAGTGCGGACACCTTTAGAGCAATTCAGCCCCAGCATTTT	CASSADTFRAIQPQHF
13	TRBJ2-1	-	TRBV4-2	-	TGTGCCAGCAGCCAAGATCCCTTCAATGAGCAGTTCTTC	CASSQDPFNEQFF
18	TRBJ2-1	TRBD2	TRBV27	-	TGTGCCAGCAGTCCGAGAATCACCGGGACTAGCGGGGTCAATGAGCAGTTCTTC	CASSPRITGTSGVNEQFF
15	TRBJ1-1	-	TRBV19	-	TGTGCCAGATGGGGGCCCCGGGGCGTTTCCACTGAAGCTTTCTTT	CARWGPRGVSTEAFF
20	TRBJ2-1	TRBD2	TRBV4-2	-	TGTGCCAGCAGCCAAGATGTGCTAGCGGGAGGAACCTTATCCTACAATGAGCAGTTCTTC	CASSQDVLAGGTLSYNEQFF
15	TRBJ1-2	-	TRBV30	-	TGTGCCTGGACCAGACGGAACAGGGCAAACTATGGCTACACCTTC	CAWTRRNRANYGYTF
14	TRBJ1-5	-	TRBV20-1	-	TGCAGTGCTAGTCTGGCGGATAGCAATCAGCCCCAGCATTTT	CSASLADSNQPQHF
13	TRBJ1-1	-	TRBV5-8	-	TGTGCCAGCAGCTGGCCGACTTTGCCTGAAGCTTTCTTT	CASSWPTLPEAFF
13	TRBJ1-1	-	TRBV2	many	TGTGCCAGCAGTGAAGCCTCGAACACTGAAGCTTTCTTT	CASSEASNTEAFF
18	TRBJ2-1	TRBD2	TRBV4-2	-	TGTGCCAGCAGCCAGGGACTAGCGGGAGGGCGATCCTACAATGAGCAGTTCTTC	CASSQGLAGGRSYNEQFF
16	TRBJ2-2	TRBD2	TRBV9	once	TGTGCCAGCAGCGTAGTAGGAGCGGGAGCTGCCGGGGAGCTGTTTTTT	CASSVVGAGAAGELFF
15	TRBJ2-1	-	TRBV6-5	-	TGTGCCAGCAGTTACTCCCCGACTCTAAACAATGAGCAGTTCTTC	CASSYSPTLNNEQFF
13	TRBJ2-7	TRBD1	TRBV29-1	once	TGCAGCGCCAGGACAGGGCATTCCTACGAGCAGTACTTC	CSARTGHSYEQYF
15	TRBJ2-5	-	TRBV7-9	-	TGTGCCAGCAGTTGGCTAGCGACCCTCCAAGAGACCCAGTACTTC	CASSWLATLQETQYF
14	TRBJ2-7	TRBD1	TRBV6-1	-	TGTGCCAGCAGTGAACAGGGGGCTGGCTACGAGCAGTACTTC	CASSEQGAGYEQYF
13	TRBJ1-5	-	TRBV12-2	-	TGTGCAAGCCCCCTAGATAGCAATCAGCCCCAGCATTTT	CASPLDSNQPQHF
13	TRBJ2-5	TRBD1	TRBV28	-	TGTGCCAGCAGTGGAGGACAGGTAGAGACCCAGTACTTC	CASSGGQVETQYF
15	TRBJ2-7	TRBD2	TRBV19	-	TGTGCCAGTAGTCCGACTAGCGGTAACTCCTACGAGCAGTACTTC	CASSPTSGNSYEQYF
15	TRBJ1-1	-	TRBV21-1	-	TGTGCCAGCAGCAAAGATCTGGGGGCGAACACTGAAGCTTTCTTT	CASSKDLGANTEAFF
16	TRBJ2-1	TRBD1	TRBV11-2	once	TGTGCCAGCAAGACAGGGCGCCCCTTATACCGGAATGAGCAGTTCTTC	CASKTGRPLYRNEQFF
16	TRBJ1-6	-	TRBV28	-	TGTGCCAGCAGATCGGGTAGGAGCTCCTATAATTCACCCCTCCACTTT	CASRSGRSSYNSPLHF
14	TRBJ2-2	-	TRBV4-1	few	TGCGCCAGCAGCTCACCACTAGGGAACGGGGAGCTGTTTTTT	CASSSPLGNGELFF
16	TRBJ1-4	TRBD1	TRBV6-7	-	TGTGCCAGCAGTTATCGACAGGGCTGGGATAGTGAAAAACTGTTTTTT	CASSYRQGWDSEKLFF
15	TRBJ1-4	TRBD1	TRBV7-8	-	TGTGCCAGCAGCCTCAACAGGGGGCGAGGTGAAAAACTGTTTTTT	CASSLNRGRGEKLFF
9	TRBJ1-1	-	TRBV29-1	once	TGCAGCCCAGGGTTATTGGCTTTCTTT	CSPGLLAFF
11	TRBJ1-1	-	TRBV5-4	-	TGTGCCAGCAGTAGGAACACTGAAGCTTTCTTT	CASSRNTEAFF
15	TRBJ2-1	TRBD2	TRBV7-3	-	TGTGCCAGCAGCTACGGACTAGCGGGGGACAATGAGCAGTTCTTC	CASSYGLAGDNEQFF
17	TRBJ2-3	TRBD2	TRBV13	-	TGTGCCAGCAGCTCCGCCGGACTAGCGGGAGTCACCGATACGCAGTATTTT	CASSSAGLAGVTDTQYF
17	TRBJ2-1	TRBD2	TRBV4-3	-	TGCGCCAGCAGCCAAGTAGCTAGCGGGAGTTCCTACAATGAGCAGTTCTTC	CASSQVASGSSYNEQFF